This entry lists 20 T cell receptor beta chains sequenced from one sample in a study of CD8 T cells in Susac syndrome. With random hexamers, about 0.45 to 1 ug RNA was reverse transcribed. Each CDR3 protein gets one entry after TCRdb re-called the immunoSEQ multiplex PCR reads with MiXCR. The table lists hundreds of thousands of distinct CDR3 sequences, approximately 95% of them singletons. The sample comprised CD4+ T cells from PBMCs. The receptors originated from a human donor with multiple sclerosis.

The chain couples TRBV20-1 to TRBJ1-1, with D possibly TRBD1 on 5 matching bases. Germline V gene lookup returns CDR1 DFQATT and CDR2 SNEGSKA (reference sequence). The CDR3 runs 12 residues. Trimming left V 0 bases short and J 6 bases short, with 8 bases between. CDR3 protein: CSARDGGAEAFF. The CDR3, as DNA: TGCAGTGCTAGAGATGGGGGAGCTGAAGCTTTCTTT.

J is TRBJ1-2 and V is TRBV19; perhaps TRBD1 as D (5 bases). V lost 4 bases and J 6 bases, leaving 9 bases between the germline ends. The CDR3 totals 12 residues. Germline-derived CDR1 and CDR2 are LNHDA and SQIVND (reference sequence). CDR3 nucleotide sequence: TGTGCCAGTAGTACAGGGAGGGATGGCTACACCTTC. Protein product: CASSTGRDGYTF.

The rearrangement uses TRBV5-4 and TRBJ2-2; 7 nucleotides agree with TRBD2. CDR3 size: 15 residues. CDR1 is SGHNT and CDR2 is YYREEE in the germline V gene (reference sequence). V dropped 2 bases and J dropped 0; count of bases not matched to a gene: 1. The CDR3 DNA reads TGTGCCAGCAGCTTTACTAGCGCGAACACCGGGGAGCTGTTTTTT. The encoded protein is CASSFTSANTGELFF.

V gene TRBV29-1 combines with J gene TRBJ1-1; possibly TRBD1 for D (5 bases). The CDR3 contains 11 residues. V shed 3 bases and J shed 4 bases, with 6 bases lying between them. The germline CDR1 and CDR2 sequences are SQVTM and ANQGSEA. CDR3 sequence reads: CSVDQGTEAFF. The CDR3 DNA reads TGCAGCGTTGACCAGGGCACTGAAGCTTTCTTT. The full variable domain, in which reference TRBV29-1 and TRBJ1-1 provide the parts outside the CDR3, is SAVISQKPSRDICQRGTSLTIQCQVDSQVTMMFWYRQQPGQSLTLIATANQGSEATYESGFVIDKFPISRPNLTFSTLTVSNMSPEDSSIYLCSVDQGTEAFFGQGTRLTVV.

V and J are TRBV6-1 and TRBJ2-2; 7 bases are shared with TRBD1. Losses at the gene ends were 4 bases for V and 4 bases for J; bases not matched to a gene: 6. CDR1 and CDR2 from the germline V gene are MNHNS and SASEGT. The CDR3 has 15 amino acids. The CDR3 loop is CASSVRQGGTGELFF. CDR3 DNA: TGTGCCAGCAGTGTCCGACAGGGCGGCACCGGGGAGCTGTTTTTT.

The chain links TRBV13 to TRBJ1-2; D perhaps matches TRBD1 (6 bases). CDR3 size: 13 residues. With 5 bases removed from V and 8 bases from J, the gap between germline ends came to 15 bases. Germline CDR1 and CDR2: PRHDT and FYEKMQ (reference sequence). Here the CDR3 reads CASSPAGAGGYTF. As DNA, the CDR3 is TGTGCCAGCAGCCCGGCAGGGGCCGGGGGCTACACCTTC.

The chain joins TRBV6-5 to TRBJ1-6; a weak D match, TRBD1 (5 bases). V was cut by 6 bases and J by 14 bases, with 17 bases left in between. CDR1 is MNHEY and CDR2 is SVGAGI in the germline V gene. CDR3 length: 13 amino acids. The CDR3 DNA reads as TGTGCCAGCAGAAAGGCAGCGGGGCCCACCCTCCACTTT. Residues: CASRKAAGPTLHF.

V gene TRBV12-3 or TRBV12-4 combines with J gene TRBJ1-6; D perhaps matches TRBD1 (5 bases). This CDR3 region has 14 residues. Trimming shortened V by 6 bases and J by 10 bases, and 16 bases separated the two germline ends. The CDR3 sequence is CASSPGAAESPLHF. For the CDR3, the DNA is TGTGCCAGCAGCCCCGGGGCGGCAGAATCACCCCTCCACTTT.

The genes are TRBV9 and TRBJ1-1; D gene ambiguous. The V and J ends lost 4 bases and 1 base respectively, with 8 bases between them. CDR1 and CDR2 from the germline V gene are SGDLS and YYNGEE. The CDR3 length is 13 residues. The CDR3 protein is CASSSRGNTEAFF. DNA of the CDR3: TGTGCCAGCAGCTCCCGGGGGAACACTGAAGCTTTCTTT.

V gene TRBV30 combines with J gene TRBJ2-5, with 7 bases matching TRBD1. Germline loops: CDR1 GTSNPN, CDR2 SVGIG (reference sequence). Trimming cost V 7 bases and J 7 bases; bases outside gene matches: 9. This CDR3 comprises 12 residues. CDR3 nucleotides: TGTGCCTCCTCGAGGGGGCCAGTGACCCAGTACTTC. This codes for CASSRGPVTQYF.

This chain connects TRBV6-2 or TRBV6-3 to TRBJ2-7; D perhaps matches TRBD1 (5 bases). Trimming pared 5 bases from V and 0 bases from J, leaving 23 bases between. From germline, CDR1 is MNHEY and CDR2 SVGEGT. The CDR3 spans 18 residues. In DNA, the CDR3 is TGTGCCAGCAGTCATCATTTGGGGCTCAAGACCCCCTCCTACGAGCAGTACTTC. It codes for CASSHHLGLKTPSYEQYF.

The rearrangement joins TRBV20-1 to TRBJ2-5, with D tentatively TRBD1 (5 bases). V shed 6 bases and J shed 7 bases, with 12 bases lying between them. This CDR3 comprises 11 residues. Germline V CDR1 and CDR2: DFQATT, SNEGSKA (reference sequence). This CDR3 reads CSAAGSGTQYF. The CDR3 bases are TGCAGTGCGGCAGGGTCCGGGACCCAGTACTTC.

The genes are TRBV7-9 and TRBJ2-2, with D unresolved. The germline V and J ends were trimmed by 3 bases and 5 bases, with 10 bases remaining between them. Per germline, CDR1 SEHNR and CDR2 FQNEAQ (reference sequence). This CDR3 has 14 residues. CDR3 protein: CASSLIGVTGELFF. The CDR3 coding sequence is TGTGCCAGCAGCTTGATAGGCGTAACCGGGGAGCTGTTTTTT.

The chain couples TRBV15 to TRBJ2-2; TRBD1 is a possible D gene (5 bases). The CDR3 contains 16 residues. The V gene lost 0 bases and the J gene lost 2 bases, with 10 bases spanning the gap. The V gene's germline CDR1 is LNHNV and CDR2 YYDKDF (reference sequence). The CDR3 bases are TGTGCCACCAGCAGAGATGAAGGGGCAAACACCGGGGAGCTGTTTTTT. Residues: CATSRDEGANTGELFF.

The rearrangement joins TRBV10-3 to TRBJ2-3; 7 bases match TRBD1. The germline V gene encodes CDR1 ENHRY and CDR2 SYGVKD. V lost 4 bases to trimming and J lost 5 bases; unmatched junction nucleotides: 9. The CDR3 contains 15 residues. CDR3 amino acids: CAISGEGARRDTQYF. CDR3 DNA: TGTGCCATCAGTGGTGAGGGGGCAAGGAGAGATACGCAGTATTTT.

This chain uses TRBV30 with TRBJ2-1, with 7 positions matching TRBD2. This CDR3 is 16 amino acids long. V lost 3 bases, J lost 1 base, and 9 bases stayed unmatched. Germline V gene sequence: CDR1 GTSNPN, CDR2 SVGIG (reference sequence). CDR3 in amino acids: CAWRGHWGGSYNEQFF. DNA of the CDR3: TGTGCCTGGAGGGGTCACTGGGGGGGGTCCTACAATGAGCAGTTCTTC.

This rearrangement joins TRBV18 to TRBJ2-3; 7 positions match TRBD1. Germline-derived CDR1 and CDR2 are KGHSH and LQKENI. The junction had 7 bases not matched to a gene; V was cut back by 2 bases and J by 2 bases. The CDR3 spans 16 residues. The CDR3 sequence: CASSPAGTAFTDTQYF. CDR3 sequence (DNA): TGTGCCAGCTCACCAGCCGGGACAGCGTTCACAGATACGCAGTATTTT.

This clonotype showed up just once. This chain's CDR3 is CSVRGDSNNQPQHF. In DNA form, the CDR3 reads TGCAGCGTCCGAGGGGACAGCAACAATCAGCCCCAGCATTTT. The V and J genes are TRBV29-1 and TRBJ1-5, with 7 bases that match TRBD1. Germline CDR1 and CDR2: SQVTM and ANQGSEA. CDR3 length equals 14 residues. V shed 6 bases and J 3 bases; nucleotides not matched to a gene: 8. The full variable domain, with the rest looked up from reference TRBV29-1 and TRBJ1-5, is SAVISQKPSRDICQRGTSLTIQCQVDSQVTMMFWYRQQPGQSLTLIATANQGSEATYESGFVIDKFPISRPNLTFSTLTVSNMSPEDSSIYLCSVRGDSNNQPQHFGDGTRLSIL.

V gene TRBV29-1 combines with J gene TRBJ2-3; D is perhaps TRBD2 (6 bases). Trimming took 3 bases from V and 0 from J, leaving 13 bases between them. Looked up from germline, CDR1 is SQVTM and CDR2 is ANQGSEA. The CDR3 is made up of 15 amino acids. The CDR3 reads CSVDGGAPSTDTQYF. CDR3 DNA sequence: TGCAGCGTTGATGGAGGGGCTCCTAGCACAGATACGCAGTATTTT.

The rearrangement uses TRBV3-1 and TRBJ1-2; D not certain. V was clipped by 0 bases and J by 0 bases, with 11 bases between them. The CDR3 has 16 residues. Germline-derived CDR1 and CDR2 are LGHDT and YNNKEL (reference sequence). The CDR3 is CASSQETITANYGYTF. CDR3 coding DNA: TGTGCCAGCAGCCAAGAGACTATAACAGCTAACTATGGCTACACCTTC.